Shown below are 5 T cell receptor beta chains from a single sample sequenced in a study of radiotherapy plus CTLA-4 blockade in lung cancer. Some clones are missing from TCRdb's copy, which holds only in-frame ones; the method was immunoSEQ multiplex PCR. The table includes about 94,000 clones, approximately 78% detected once. The source material was peripheral blood, sampled from a patient treated with radiotherapy plus ipilimumab. Receptors were obtained from a human donor with non-small cell lung cancer that progressed on radiotherapy plus ipilimumab.

This clone was observed a few times. V gene TRBV5-1 combines with J gene TRBJ2-1, with 9 bases matching TRBD1. Losses at the gene ends were 4 bases for V and 8 bases for J; bases not matched to a gene: 13. This CDR3 region has 16 residues. CDR1 is SGHRS, CDR2 YFSETQ, per germline. In DNA form, the CDR3 reads TGCGCCAGCAGCGTCTTGGGACAGGGCGGAGGGGATGAGCAGTTCTTC. Translation gives CASSVLGQGGGDEQFF.

By sample fraction, this clone is large. The same CDR3 also results from other DNA sequences found in this sample. This CDR3 reads CASSLNAGNTEAFF. CDR3 bases: TGTGCCAGCAGTTTAAACGCCGGAAACACTGAAGCTTTCTTT. The chain employs TRBV27 and TRBJ1-1; no definite D call. Trimming pared 2 bases from V and 2 bases from J, leaving 9 bases between. Germline V gives CDR1 MNHEY, CDR2 SMNVEV (reference sequence). This CDR3 is built from 14 residues.

J is TRBJ1-2 and V is TRBV6-5; TRBD1 agrees at 8 bases. Per the germline V gene, CDR1 is MNHEY and CDR2 is SVGAGI. J lost 2 bases, V lost 5 bases, and 7 bases had no gene match. This CDR3 has 15 amino acids. The CDR3 loop is CASSRSTGENYGYTF. The CDR3, as DNA: TGTGCCAGCAGTAGATCGACAGGGGAGAACTATGGCTACACCTTC.

V is TRBV7-9 and J is TRBJ1-1, with no clear D. Germline V gene data show CDR1 as SEHNR and CDR2 as FQNEAQ (reference sequence). Trimming removed 1 base from V and 4 bases from J, with 7 bases in between. The CDR3 has 13 amino acids. The CDR3 loop reads CASSLEFSTEAFF. The CDR3 coding sequence is TGTGCCAGCAGCTTAGAGTTCAGCACTGAAGCTTTCTTT.

The chain recombines TRBV21-1 with TRBJ2-7; the table assigns TRBD1, which was not confirmed against the DNA. TRBV21-1 is a known pseudogene. The CDR3 has 13 amino acids. The CDR3 is CASERQGRYERYV. The CDR3 bases are TGTGCCAGCGAAAGACAGGGGCGCTACGAGCGGTACGTC.